The subject of this entry is one T cell receptor beta chain. Tagging with unique molecular identifiers was a feature of the TCR beta cDNA libraries. TCRdb analysed the PCR reads with MiXCR anew, one entry per CDR3 protein. The profile shows roughly 540,000 distinct CDR3 sequences, 34% of them singletons. The data derive from a study of post-analysis software for immune sequencing data. The clonotype originates from a girl aged 2-17 years with multiple sclerosis. Source material: blood.

CDR3 nucleotides: TGTGCCAGCAGCCCGCAATATAACTATGGCTACACCTTC. This encodes CASSPQYNYGYTF. The genes are TRBV5-5 and TRBJ1-2, with unresolved D. Germline assignment: CDR1 SGHKS and CDR2 YYEKEE (reference sequence). This CDR3 spans 13 amino acids. V lost 4 bases and J lost 1, with 8 bases in between. Filled out from reference TRBV5-5 and TRBJ1-2, the complete variable domain reads DAGVTQSPTHLIKTRGQQVTLRCSPISGHKSVSWYQQVLGQGPQFIFQYYEKEERGRGNFPDRFSARQFPNYSSELNVNALLLGDSALYLCASSPQYNYGYTFGSGTRLTVV.